A selection of T cell receptor beta chains follows, all from one sample in a study of blood T cell repertoires in COVID-19. Here immunoSEQ multiplex PCR was the method, and the copy in TCRdb shows in-frame clones only, minus some. The table has 190,000 or so clones, roughly 86% seen once; the top ten hold 2% to 3%. Source material: peripheral blood. These receptors all stem from a man in his forties with active or convalescent COVID-19. Each CDR3 is given with its conserved first and last residue. D genes are given only for firm matches. Where a row states a size, it is once, few, many or the class of an expanded clone; other rows omit it.

v_call	j_call	d_call	clone_size	cdr3_nt	cdr3_aa
TRBV18	TRBJ2-7	NA	NA	TGTGCCAGCTCACCGGACAGTCCCGAGCAGTACTTC	CASSPDSPEQYF
TRBV19	TRBJ2-5	TRBD1	NA	TGTGCCAGTAGCTTCCGGGACAGGGGGCCGGGTGAGACCCAGTACTTC	CASSFRDRGPGETQYF
TRBV5-1	TRBJ2-2	NA	NA	TGCGCCAGCAGCTTGGGCGCGACCGGGGAGCTGTTTTTT	CASSLGATGELFF
TRBV19	TRBJ2-1	TRBD1	NA	TGTGCCAGTAGTATGTCTACCGGGACAGGGGTTTATGAGCAGTTCTTC	CASSMSTGTGVYEQFF
TRBV10-3	TRBJ1-2	TRBD1	NA	TGTGCCATCAGTGACGGGACAGGGAGACGTACTAACTATGGCTACACCTTC	CAISDGTGRRTNYGYTF
TRBV30	TRBJ2-2	NA	NA	TGTGCCTGGTCCAGGACTGCGAACACCGGGGAGCTGTTTTTT	CAWSRTANTGELFF
TRBV28	TRBJ2-5	NA	NA	TGTGCCAGCAGTTTACACTCACCGGGACAAGAGACCCAGTACTTC	CASSLHSPGQETQYF
TRBV29-1	TRBJ2-3	TRBD2	NA	TGCAGCGTGGAGCGGGGGCGGGGCACAGATACGCAGTATTTT	CSVERGRGTDTQYF
TRBV11-1	TRBJ1-1	TRBD1	NA	TGTGCCAGCAGCCGCGGGACAGTGATGAACACTGAAGCTTTCTTT	CASSRGTVMNTEAFF
TRBV6-5	TRBJ2-2	TRBD1	once	TGTGCCAGCAGTTACCTTCCCGGGACAGTGACCGGGGAGCTGTTTTTT	CASSYLPGTVTGELFF
TRBV7-8	TRBJ2-5	TRBD2	NA	TGTGCCAGCAGCTTAGGAGTAGCGGGGGTCCAAGAGACCCAGTACTTC	CASSLGVAGVQETQYF